The 27 T cell receptor beta chains below were found in one sample sequenced in a study of CD8 T cells in ankylosing spondylitis. From the 5' RACE reads, TCRdb called clonotypes with MiXCR, one entry per CDR3 protein. The sample comprises roughly 440,000 distinct CDR3 sequences, about 15% of which are singletons, and over 0.9% rests with the top ten. These receptors lack a known antigen. Whole-study results and caveats: What seemed typical of ankylosing spondylitis blood was a TCR beta motif built from 8 or 9 highly homologous variants.

Sequenced sample: blood, either unsorted or a sorted T cell fraction (not recorded which). The source is a male donor with ankylosing spondylitis.

This clonotype was detected a few times. The chain combines TRBV15 with TRBJ1-4, with 9 bases identical to TRBD1. CDR1 LNHNV and CDR2 YYDKDF come from the germline V gene (reference sequence). The CDR3 is made up of 14 amino acids. The V and J ends lost 6 bases and 3 bases, in that order; junction bases with no gene match: 2. The CDR3 protein is CATRYRGPNEKLFF. In DNA, the CDR3 is TGTGCCACCAGATACAGGGGGCCTAATGAAAAACTGTTTTTT.

This chain uses TRBV4-1 with TRBJ2-3; a possible D gene is TRBD2 (5 bases). Trimming shortened V by 4 bases and J by 2 bases, and 7 bases separated the two germline ends. CDR3 length: 13 amino acids. Germline V gives CDR1 MGHRA, CDR2 YSYEKL. The DNA of the CDR3 is TGCGCCAGCAGCCTAGCGTACACAGATACGCAGTATTTT. Its translation: CASSLAYTDTQYF.

The chain links TRBV6-2 or TRBV6-3 to TRBJ2-7, with 9 nucleotides matching TRBD2. Germline V gene lookup returns CDR1 MNHEY and CDR2 SVGEGT. V lost 3 bases and J lost 2; bases outside the gene matches: 11. The CDR3 extends over 17 amino acids. The CDR3 DNA reads TGTGCCAGCAGTTATAGGGCTAGCGGGACTGCACCCTACGAGCAGTACTTC. This gives the protein CASSYRASGTAPYEQYF.

This clonotype was observed many times. The DNA of the CDR3 is TGTGCCAGCAGCTTAATCGCAGGTTATTCCTACGAGCAGTACTTC. Residues: CASSLIAGYSYEQYF. The chain carries TRBV7-2 and TRBJ2-7; the D is unclear. Germline CDR1 is SGHTA and CDR2 is FQGNSA. Trimming cost V 2 bases and J 1 base, with 12 bases left between them. The CDR3 consists of 15 residues.

V gene TRBV4-2 combines with J gene TRBJ2-2; a weak D match, TRBD2 (5 bases). This CDR3 contains 16 residues. V lost 1 base to trimming and J lost 1 base, with 10 bases between them. The V gene's germline CDR1 is LGHNA and CDR2 YNFKEQ. Here the CDR3 reads CASSQGERLNTGELFF. The CDR3 nucleotides are TGTGCCAGCAGCCAAGGGGAGCGGCTGAACACCGGGGAGCTGTTTTTT.

This clonotype came up many times. This chain uses TRBV12-3 or TRBV12-4 with TRBJ1-5; 9 bases are a match to TRBD1. The trim removed 6 bases at V and 5 bases at J, leaving 2 bases unmatched. This CDR3 comprises 13 residues. The DNA for the CDR3 is TGTGCCAGCAGGGGACAGGGCGATCAGCCCCAGCATTTT. Amino acid sequence: CASRGQGDQPQHF.

The chain uses TRBV20-1 and TRBJ2-2; D ambiguous. CDR3 length equals 13 residues. The V and J ends lost 1 base and 4 bases respectively, with 7 bases between them. Germline V gene lookup returns CDR1 DFQATT and CDR2 SNEGSKA (reference sequence). The CDR3 DNA is TGCAGTGCTAGAGTGCAGTTCACCGGGGAGCTGTTTTTT. Residues: CSARVQFTGELFF.

This clonotype was found a few times. This likely comes from a read error, as the CDR3 has no conserved phenylalanine or tryptophan at its end. No DNA is shown, since the ends of the CDR3 on it are uncertain; the CDR3 is the one TCRdb lists. The chain uses TRBV27 and TRBJ1-2; the DNA was not used to check the table's D call, TRBD1. Germline V CDR1 and CDR2: MNHEY, SMNVEV (reference sequence). The CDR3 sequence runs 9 residues, both termini included. CDR3 sequence: CASSPPGGI.

The V and J genes are TRBV29-1 and TRBJ2-7; 10 bases match TRBD2. V shed 0 bases, J shed 2 bases, and the junction held 4 bases outside the gene matches. The CDR3 runs to 15 residues. The germline V gene has CDR1 SQVTM and CDR2 ANQGSEA. This chain's CDR3 is CSVEDVAGGAYEQYF. CDR3 coding DNA: TGCAGCGTTGAAGATGTAGCGGGAGGCGCCTACGAGCAGTACTTC.

This chain links TRBV2 with TRBJ1-1; TRBD1 matches 8 bases. V was clipped by 5 bases and J by 0 bases; unmatched bases: 11. CDR1 is SNHLY, CDR2 FYNNEI, per germline. This CDR3 comprises 17 residues. CDR3 sequence (DNA): TGTGCCAGCAGTTCCATCCGACAGGGGCGATTGAACACTGAAGCTTTCTTT. As protein: CASSSIRQGRLNTEAFF.

This clonotype occurred a few times. The chain joins TRBV18 to TRBJ1-2; D is undetermined. The CDR3 spans 13 residues. V was pared by 1 base and J by 7 bases, with 10 bases between. The germline V gene has CDR1 KGHSH and CDR2 LQKENI. In nucleotides, the CDR3 is TGTGCCAGCTCACCACTTCAGGAAAGTGGCTACACCTTC. It translates to CASSPLQESGYTF.

This clonotype was counted a single time. This chain connects TRBV7-8 to TRBJ2-2; D uncertain. Trimming left V 0 bases short and J 0 bases short, with 8 bases between. Looked up from germline, CDR1 is SGHVS and CDR2 is FQNEAQ. The length of the CDR3 is 16 residues. The CDR3 DNA reads TGTGCCAGCAGCTTAGCGAGGAGAACGAACACCGGGGAGCTGTTTTTT. It translates to CASSLARRTNTGELFF.

In this sample, this clonotype turned up a few times. The V gene is TRBV7-2, the J gene TRBJ2-6, with D uncertain. The V end lost 3 bases, the J end lost 0 bases, and 9 bases lay between the germline ends. The CDR3 totals 16 residues. Germline CDR1 SGHTA, CDR2 FQGNSA. In DNA, the CDR3 is TGTGCCAGCAGCTTCTTGTCTCGCTCTGGGGCCAACGTCCTGACTTTC. Protein product: CASSFLSRSGANVLTF.

DNA for the CDR3: TGTGCCACCAGCAAAGGACTAGCGGGGGGGCGCGGCACAGATACGCAGTATTTT. It specifies CATSKGLAGGRGTDTQYF. The rearrangement joins TRBV15 to TRBJ2-3; TRBD2 aligns across 15 bases. The CDR3 runs to 18 residues. Germline V gene lookup returns CDR1 LNHNV and CDR2 YYDKDF (reference sequence). The V segment lost 4 bases and the J segment 1 base; nucleotides outside the gene matches: 6.

This clonotype was detected once. This rearrangement joins TRBV7-2 to TRBJ2-1, with D possibly matching TRBD2 (6 bases). V gave up 1 base and J gave up 7 bases, with 14 bases separating them. In germline, CDR1 is SGHTA, CDR2 FQGNSA. The CDR3 covers 15 residues. The CDR3 DNA reads as TGTGCCAGCAGCTTAGTACCCGCGGGGAGGAATGAGCAGTTCTTC. This translates into CASSLVPAGRNEQFF.

The chain carries TRBV4-1 and TRBJ1-1; D uncertain. Germline V gene sequence: CDR1 MGHRA, CDR2 YSYEKL. Trimming removed 4 bases from V and 0 bases from J, with 12 bases in between. CDR3 size: 15 residues. The CDR3 loop reads CASSRDLTVNTEAFF. The CDR3 bases are TGCGCCAGCAGCCGGGATTTGACCGTGAACACTGAAGCTTTCTTT.

This clonotype was observed once. This rearrangement joins TRBV18 to TRBJ2-4, with D perhaps matching TRBD2 (6 bases). The V and J ends lost 2 bases and 8 bases respectively, with 13 bases between them. The CDR3 covers 14 residues. Germline loops: CDR1 KGHSH, CDR2 LQKENI. This chain's CDR3 is CASSPGGVMHIQYF. DNA of the CDR3: TGTGCCAGCTCACCAGGAGGGGTCATGCACATTCAGTACTTC.

The CDR3 here is CASASGKHEQFF. DNA for the CDR3: TGCGCCAGCGCGTCCGGGAAACATGAGCAGTTCTTC. The chain is built from TRBV5-1 and TRBJ2-1; possibly TRBD2 for D (5 bases). Trimming stripped 7 bases from V and 8 bases from J, with 13 bases between. CDR3 length: 12 amino acids. CDR1 and CDR2 from the germline V gene are SGHRS and YFSETQ. Looking up the rest from reference TRBV5-1 and TRBJ2-1 gives the full variable domain: KAGVTQTPRYLIKTRGQQVTLSCSPISGHRSVSWYQQTPGQGLQFLFEYFSETQRNKGNFPGRFSGRQFSNSRSEMNVSTLELGDSALYLCASASGKHEQFFGPGTRLTVL.

This clonotype was detected a few times. This chain connects TRBV5-1 to TRBJ2-1; D gene uncertain. The CDR3 extends over 14 amino acids. The ends were cut back, 3 bases at V and 6 bases at J, with 13 bases in the middle. Germline V CDR1 and CDR2: SGHRS, YFSETQ. The CDR3 loop is CASSSLSQSNEQFF. The DNA for the CDR3 is TGCGCCAGCAGCTCCCTCTCGCAGAGCAATGAGCAGTTCTTC.

In its sample, this clonotype was seen a few times. V gene TRBV19 combines with J gene TRBJ2-2; no definite D call. The V gene lost 5 bases and the J gene lost 0 bases, with 10 bases spanning the gap. The CDR3 is 15 residues long. The germline gives CDR1 LNHDA, CDR2 SQIVND (reference sequence). Here the CDR3 reads CASSPASANTGELFF. CDR3 DNA sequence: TGTGCCAGTAGTCCCGCCTCTGCGAACACCGGGGAGCTGTTTTTT.

The rearrangement joins TRBV18 to TRBJ2-1; 8 positions agree with TRBD2. Germline lookup yields CDR1 KGHSH and CDR2 LQKENI. The CDR3 has 16 amino acids. Trimming took 4 bases from V and 0 from J; bases not matched to a gene: 5. For the CDR3, the DNA is TGTGCCAGCTCACGGCCGAGCGGGAGCTCCTACAATGAGCAGTTCTTC. This codes for CASSRPSGSSYNEQFF.

The rearrangement uses TRBV6-1 and TRBJ2-1; 10 nucleotides line up with TRBD2. The V gene's germline CDR1 is MNHNS and CDR2 SASEGT. V dropped 8 bases and J dropped 2; count of bases not matched to a gene: 9. This CDR3 has 16 residues. CDR3 DNA sequence: TGTGCCAGCTCAATTAGCGGGGGGCCTCCCTACAATGAGCAGTTCTTC. Translation: CASSISGGPPYNEQFF.

There are a few counts of this clonotype. This chain uses TRBV20-1 with TRBJ2-1; 10 positions agree with TRBD2. Germline CDR1 and CDR2: DFQATT and SNEGSKA (reference sequence). Trimming took 0 bases from V and 7 from J; bases not matched to a gene: 6. The CDR3 spans 15 residues. The CDR3 is CSARDLAGVWNEQFF. DNA of the CDR3: TGCAGTGCTAGAGATCTAGCGGGAGTATGGAATGAGCAGTTCTTC.

The rearrangement joins TRBV6-1 to TRBJ1-6; TRBD1 is a possible D gene (5 bases). CDR1 is MNHNS and CDR2 is SASEGT in the germline V gene. The ends were cut back, 5 bases at V and 5 bases at J, with 10 bases in the middle. The length of the CDR3 is 14 residues. The CDR3: CASSRGRDNSPLHF. In DNA, the CDR3 is TGTGCCAGCAGTAGGGGCAGGGATAATTCACCCCTCCACTTT.

This clonotype was counted a few times. V usage is TRBV20-1 and J usage is TRBJ2-1; D perhaps matches TRBD2 (6 bases). The CDR3 consists of 13 residues. Germline V gene data show CDR1 as DFQATT and CDR2 as SNEGSKA (reference sequence). Trimming took off 3 bases at V and 4 bases at J, with 10 bases between the two ends. DNA of the CDR3: TGCAGTGCTAGTCGGGACTCGTACAATGAGCAGTTCTTC. Translation: CSASRDSYNEQFF.

This clonotype was found a few times. The genes are TRBV6-5 and TRBJ2-1, with 8 bases that match TRBD2. The junction had 9 bases not matched to a gene; V was cut back by 0 bases and J by 8 bases. CDR3 length: 16 residues. CDR1 is MNHEY and CDR2 is SVGAGI in the germline V gene. The CDR3: CASSYSTLAVVDEQFF. The CDR3 nucleotides read TGTGCCAGCAGTTACTCGACACTAGCGGTGGTCGATGAGCAGTTCTTC.

The chain links TRBV5-1 to TRBJ1-2; weak D call: TRBD1 (6 bases). The ends were cut back, 3 bases at V and 2 bases at J, with 11 bases in the middle. Germline V gives CDR1 SGHRS, CDR2 YFSETQ. The CDR3 extends over 14 amino acids. The CDR3 DNA reads TGCGCCAGCAGCTGGGACAAGCCAAACTATGGCTACACCTTC. Translation gives CASSWDKPNYGYTF. The full variable domain, rest sourced from reference TRBV5-1 and TRBJ1-2, is KAGVTQTPRYLIKTRGQQVTLSCSPISGHRSVSWYQQTPGQGLQFLFEYFSETQRNKGNFPGRFSGRQFSNSRSEMNVSTLELGDSALYLCASSWDKPNYGYTFGSGTRLTVV.